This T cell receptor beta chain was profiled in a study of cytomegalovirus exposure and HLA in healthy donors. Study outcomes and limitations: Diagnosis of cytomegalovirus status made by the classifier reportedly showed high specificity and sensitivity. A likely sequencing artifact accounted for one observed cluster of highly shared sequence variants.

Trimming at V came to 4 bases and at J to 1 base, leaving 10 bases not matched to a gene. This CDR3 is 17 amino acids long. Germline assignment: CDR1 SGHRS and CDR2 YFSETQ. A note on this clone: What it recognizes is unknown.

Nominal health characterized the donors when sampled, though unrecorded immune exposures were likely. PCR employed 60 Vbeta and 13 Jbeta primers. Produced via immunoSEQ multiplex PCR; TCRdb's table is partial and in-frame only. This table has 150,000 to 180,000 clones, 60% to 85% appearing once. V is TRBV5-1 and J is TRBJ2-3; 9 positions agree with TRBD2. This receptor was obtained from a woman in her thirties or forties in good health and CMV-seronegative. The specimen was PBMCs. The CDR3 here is CASSPGMTSGRTDTQYF. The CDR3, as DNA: TGCGCCAGCAGCCCTGGGATGACTAGCGGCCGCACAGATACGCAGTATTTT. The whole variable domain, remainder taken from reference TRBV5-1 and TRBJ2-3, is KAGVTQTPRYLIKTRGQQVTLSCSPISGHRSVSWYQQTPGQGLQFLFEYFSETQRNKGNFPGRFSGRQFSNSRSEMNVSTLELGDSALYLCASSPGMTSGRTDTQYFGPGTRLTVL.